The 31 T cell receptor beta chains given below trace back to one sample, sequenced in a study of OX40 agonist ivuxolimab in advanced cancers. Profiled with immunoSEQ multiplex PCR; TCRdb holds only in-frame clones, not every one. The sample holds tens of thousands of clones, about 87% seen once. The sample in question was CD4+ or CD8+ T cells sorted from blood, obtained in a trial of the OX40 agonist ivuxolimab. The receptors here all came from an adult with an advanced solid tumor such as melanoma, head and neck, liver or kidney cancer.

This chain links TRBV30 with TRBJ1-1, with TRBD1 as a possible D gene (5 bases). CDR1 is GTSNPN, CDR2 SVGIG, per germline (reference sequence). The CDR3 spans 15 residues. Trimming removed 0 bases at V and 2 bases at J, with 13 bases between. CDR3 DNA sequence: TGTGCCTGGAGTGTGGGGGTTTCCTATAACACTGAAGCTTTCTTT. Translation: CAWSVGVSYNTEAFF.

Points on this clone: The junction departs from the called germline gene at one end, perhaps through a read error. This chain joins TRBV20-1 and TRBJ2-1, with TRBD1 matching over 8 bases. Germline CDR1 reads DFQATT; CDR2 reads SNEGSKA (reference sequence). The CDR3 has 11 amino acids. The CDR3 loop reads CSATGTGLQFF. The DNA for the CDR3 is TGCAGCGCTACAGGGACAGGACTTCAGTTCTTC.

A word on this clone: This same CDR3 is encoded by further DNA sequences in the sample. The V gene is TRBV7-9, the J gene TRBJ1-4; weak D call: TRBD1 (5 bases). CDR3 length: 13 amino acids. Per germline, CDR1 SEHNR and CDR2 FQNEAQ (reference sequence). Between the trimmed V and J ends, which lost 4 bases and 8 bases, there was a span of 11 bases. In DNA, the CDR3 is TGTGCCAGCAGCTCCTCCGGGGCGGAAAAACTGTTTTTT. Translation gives CASSSSGAEKLFF.

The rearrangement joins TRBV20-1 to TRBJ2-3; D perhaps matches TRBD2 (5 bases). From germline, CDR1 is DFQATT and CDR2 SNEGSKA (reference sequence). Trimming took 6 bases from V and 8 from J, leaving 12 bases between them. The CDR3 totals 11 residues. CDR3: CSAILVGTQYF. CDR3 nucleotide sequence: TGCAGTGCCATACTAGTAGGTACGCAGTATTTT.

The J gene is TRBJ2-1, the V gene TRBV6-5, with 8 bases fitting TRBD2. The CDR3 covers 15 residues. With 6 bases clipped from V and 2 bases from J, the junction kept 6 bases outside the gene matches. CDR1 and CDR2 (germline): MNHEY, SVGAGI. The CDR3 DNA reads TGTGCCAGCAGCCGGCGGGGGGCTCCCTACAATGAGCAGTTCTTC. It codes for CASSRRGAPYNEQFF.

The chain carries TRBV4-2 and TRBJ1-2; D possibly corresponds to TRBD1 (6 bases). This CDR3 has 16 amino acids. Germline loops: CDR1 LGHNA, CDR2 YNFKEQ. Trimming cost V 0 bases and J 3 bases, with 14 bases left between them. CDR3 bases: TGTGCCAGCAGCCAAGAATGGGGGGGCCTTGACTATGGCTACACCTTC. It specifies CASSQEWGGLDYGYTF.

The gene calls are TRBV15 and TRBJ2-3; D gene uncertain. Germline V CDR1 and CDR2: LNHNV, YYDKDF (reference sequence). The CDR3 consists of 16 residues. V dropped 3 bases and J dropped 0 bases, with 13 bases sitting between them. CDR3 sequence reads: CATSSGVLRSTDTQYF. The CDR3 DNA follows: TGTGCCACCAGCAGTGGGGTCCTACGGAGCACAGATACGCAGTATTTT.

CDR3 loop: CASSLQENYGYTF. For the CDR3, the DNA is TGTGCCAGCAGTTTGCAGGAGAACTATGGCTACACCTTC. This rearrangement joins TRBV11-2 to TRBJ1-2; D gene uncertain. From germline, CDR1 is SGHAT and CDR2 FQNNGV. The CDR3 is 13 amino acids. The V end was cut by 6 bases, the J end by 2 bases, with 10 bases between.

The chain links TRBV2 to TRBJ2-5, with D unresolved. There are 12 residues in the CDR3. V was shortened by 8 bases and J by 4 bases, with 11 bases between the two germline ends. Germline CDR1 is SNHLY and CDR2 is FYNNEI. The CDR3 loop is CASGLSPETQYF. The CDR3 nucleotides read TGTGCCAGCGGCCTATCCCCAGAGACCCAGTACTTC.

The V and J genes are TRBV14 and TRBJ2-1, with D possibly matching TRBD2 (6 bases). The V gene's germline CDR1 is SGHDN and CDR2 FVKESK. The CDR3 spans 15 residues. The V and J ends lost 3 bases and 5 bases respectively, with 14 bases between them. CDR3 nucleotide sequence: TGTGCCAGCAGCCAGATACTAGCAAACAACAATGAGCAGTTCTTC. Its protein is CASSQILANNNEQFF.

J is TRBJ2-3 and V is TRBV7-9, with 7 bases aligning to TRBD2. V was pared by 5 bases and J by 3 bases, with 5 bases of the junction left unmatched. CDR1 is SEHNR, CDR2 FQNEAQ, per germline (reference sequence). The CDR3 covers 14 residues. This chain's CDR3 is CASSRRLATDTQYF. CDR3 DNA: TGTGCCAGCAGCCGTAGACTAGCAACAGATACGCAGTATTTT.

The CDR3 bases are TGTGCCAGCAGCCAACGTTTCAGCCAGGAGCAGTTCTTC. It specifies CASSQRFSQEQFF. V and J are TRBV14 and TRBJ2-1; D is undetermined. V was trimmed by 2 bases and J by 10 bases, leaving 12 bases between them. Germline assignment: CDR1 SGHDN and CDR2 FVKESK. This CDR3 is built from 13 residues.

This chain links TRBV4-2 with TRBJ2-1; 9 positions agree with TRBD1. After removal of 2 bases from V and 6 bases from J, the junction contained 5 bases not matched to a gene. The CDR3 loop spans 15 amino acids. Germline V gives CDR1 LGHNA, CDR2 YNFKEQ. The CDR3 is CASSQPGQGSNEQFF. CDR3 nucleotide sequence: TGTGCCAGCAGCCAACCGGGACAGGGTTCCAATGAGCAGTTCTTC.

The CDR3 DNA reads as TGTGCCAGCAGTTCCTGGGACAGACTGTTTGAAGCTTTCTTT. As protein: CASSSWDRLFEAFF. The chain has TRBV28 and TRBJ1-1; 7 nucleotides line up with TRBD1. Losses at the gene ends were 4 bases for V and 7 bases for J; bases not matched to a gene: 9. CDR3 length equals 14 residues. Germline V gene sequence: CDR1 MDHEN, CDR2 SYDVKM.

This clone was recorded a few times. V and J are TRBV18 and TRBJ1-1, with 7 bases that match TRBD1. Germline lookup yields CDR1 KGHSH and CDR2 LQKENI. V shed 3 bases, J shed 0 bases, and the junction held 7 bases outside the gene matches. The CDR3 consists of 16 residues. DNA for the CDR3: TGTGCCAGCTCACCCCGGGACAGCCGCATGAACACTGAAGCTTTCTTT. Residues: CASSPRDSRMNTEAFF.

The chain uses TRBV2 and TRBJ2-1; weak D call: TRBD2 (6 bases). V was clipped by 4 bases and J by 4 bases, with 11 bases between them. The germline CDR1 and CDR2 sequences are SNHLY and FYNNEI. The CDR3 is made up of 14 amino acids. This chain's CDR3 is CASSGQEGYNEQFF. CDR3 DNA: TGTGCCAGCAGTGGGCAGGAGGGATACAATGAGCAGTTCTTC.

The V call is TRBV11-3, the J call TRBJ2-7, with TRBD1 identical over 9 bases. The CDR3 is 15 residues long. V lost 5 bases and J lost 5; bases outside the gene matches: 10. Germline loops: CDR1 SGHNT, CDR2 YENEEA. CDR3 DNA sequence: TGTGCCAGCAGCCCTCCGGGACAGGGTTACCACGAGCAGTACTTC. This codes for CASSPPGQGYHEQYF.

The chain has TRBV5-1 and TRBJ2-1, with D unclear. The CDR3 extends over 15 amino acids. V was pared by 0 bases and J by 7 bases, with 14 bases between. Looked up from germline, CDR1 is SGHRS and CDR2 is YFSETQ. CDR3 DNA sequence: TGCGCCAGCAGCTTGGCGGTGGGATTGCAGAATGAGCAGTTCTTC. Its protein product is CASSLAVGLQNEQFF.

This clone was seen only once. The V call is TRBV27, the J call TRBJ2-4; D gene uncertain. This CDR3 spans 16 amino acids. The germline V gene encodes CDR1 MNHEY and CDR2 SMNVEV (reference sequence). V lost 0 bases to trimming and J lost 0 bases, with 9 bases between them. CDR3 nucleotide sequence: TGTGCCAGCAGTTTATCGTGGGCGGTAGCCAAAAACATTCAGTACTTC. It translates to CASSLSWAVAKNIQYF.

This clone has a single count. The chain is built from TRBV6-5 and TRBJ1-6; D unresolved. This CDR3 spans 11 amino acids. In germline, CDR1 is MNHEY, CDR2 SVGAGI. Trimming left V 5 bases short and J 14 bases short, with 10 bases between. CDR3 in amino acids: CASSEGRTLHF. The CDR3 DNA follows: TGTGCCAGCAGTGAAGGACGTACCCTCCACTTT.

The CDR3 coding sequence is TGTGCCAGCAGCTTAGAAAAGTGGGGGGCATTGAACACTGAAGCTTTCTTT. Its translation is CASSLEKWGALNTEAFF. V and J are TRBV7-2 and TRBJ1-1, with D perhaps TRBD1 (6 bases). The CDR3 spans 17 residues. V shed 1 base and J shed 0 bases, with 15 bases lying between them. Germline V gene data show CDR1 as SGHTA and CDR2 as FQGNSA.

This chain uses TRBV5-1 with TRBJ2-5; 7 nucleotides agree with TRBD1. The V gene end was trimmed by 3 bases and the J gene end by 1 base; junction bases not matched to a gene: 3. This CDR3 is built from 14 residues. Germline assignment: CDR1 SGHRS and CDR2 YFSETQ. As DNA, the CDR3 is TGCGCCAGCAGCTCCACAGGGGCCCAAGAGACCCAGTACTTC. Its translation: CASSSTGAQETQYF. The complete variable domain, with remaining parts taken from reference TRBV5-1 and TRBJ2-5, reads KAGVTQTPRYLIKTRGQQVTLSCSPISGHRSVSWYQQTPGQGLQFLFEYFSETQRNKGNFPGRFSGRQFSNSRSEMNVSTLELGDSALYLCASSSTGAQETQYFGPGTRLLVL.

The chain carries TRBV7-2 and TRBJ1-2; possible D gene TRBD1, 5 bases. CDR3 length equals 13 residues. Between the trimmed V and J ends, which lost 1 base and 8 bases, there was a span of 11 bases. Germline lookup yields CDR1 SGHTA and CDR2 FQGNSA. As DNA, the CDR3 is TGTGCCAGCAGCTTAGGAGGGGTTGGAGGCTACACCTTC. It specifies CASSLGGVGGYTF.

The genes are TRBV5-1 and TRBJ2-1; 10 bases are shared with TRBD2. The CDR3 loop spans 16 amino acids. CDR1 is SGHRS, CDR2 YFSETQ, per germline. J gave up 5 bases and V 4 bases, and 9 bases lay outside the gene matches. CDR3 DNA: TGCGCCAGCAGCCAACAACCGGGACTAGCGAACAATGAGCAGTTCTTC. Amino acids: CASSQQPGLANNEQFF. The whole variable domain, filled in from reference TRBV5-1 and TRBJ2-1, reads KAGVTQTPRYLIKTRGQQVTLSCSPISGHRSVSWYQQTPGQGLQFLFEYFSETQRNKGNFPGRFSGRQFSNSRSEMNVSTLELGDSALYLCASSQQPGLANNEQFFGPGTRLTVL.

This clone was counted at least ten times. CDR3 DNA sequence: TGTGCCAGCCTTGTAGAACAGAAAATACCAGAAGCTTTCTTT. It codes for CASLVEQKIPEAFF. V gene TRBV2 combines with J gene TRBJ1-1; the D is unclear. This CDR3 is built from 14 residues. Trimming removed 8 bases from V and 8 bases from J, with 21 bases in between. Germline V gene sequence: CDR1 SNHLY, CDR2 FYNNEI.

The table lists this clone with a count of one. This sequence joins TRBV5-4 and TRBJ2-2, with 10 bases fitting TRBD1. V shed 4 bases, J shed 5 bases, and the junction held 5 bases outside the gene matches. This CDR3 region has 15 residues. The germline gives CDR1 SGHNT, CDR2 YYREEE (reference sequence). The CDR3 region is CASSADRGRTGELFF. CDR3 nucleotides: TGTGCCAGCAGCGCCGACAGGGGGCGAACCGGGGAGCTGTTTTTT.

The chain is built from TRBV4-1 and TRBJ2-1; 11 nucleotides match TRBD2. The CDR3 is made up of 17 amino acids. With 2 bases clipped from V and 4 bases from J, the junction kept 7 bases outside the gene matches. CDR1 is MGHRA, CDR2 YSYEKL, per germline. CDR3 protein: CASSQRTGTSGYNEQFF. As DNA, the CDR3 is TGCGCCAGCAGCCAACGTACCGGGACTAGCGGATACAATGAGCAGTTCTTC.

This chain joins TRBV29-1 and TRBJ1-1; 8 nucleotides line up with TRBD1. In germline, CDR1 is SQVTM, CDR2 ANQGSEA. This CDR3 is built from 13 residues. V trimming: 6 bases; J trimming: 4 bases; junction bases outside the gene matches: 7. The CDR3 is CSVRQGFGTEAFF. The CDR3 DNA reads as TGCAGCGTGAGACAGGGGTTTGGCACTGAAGCTTTCTTT.

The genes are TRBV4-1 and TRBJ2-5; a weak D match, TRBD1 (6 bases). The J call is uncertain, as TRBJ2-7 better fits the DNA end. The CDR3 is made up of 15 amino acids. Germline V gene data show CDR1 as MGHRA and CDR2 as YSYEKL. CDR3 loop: CASSLEPGHLYEQYF. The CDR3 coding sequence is TGCGCCAGCAGCCTCGAACCGGGACACCTATACGAGCAGTACTTC.

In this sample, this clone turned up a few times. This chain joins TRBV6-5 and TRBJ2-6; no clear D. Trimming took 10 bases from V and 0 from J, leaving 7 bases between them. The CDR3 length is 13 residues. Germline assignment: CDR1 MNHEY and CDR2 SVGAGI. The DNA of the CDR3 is TGTGCCATCAAAGCCTCTGGGGCCAACGTCCTGACTTTC. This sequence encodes CAIKASGANVLTF.

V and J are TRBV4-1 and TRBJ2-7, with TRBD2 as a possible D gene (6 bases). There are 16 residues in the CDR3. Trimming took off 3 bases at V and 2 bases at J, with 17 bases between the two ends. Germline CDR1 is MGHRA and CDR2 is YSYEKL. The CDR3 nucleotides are TGCGCCAGCAGCCATTACGCCGGGACTCCGACCTACGAGCAGTACTTC. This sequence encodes CASSHYAGTPTYEQYF.